The 31 T cell receptor beta chains reported below all come from one sample, sequenced in a study. The sorted Tregs were CD4+CD25+CD127-/low cells. TCRdb reprocessed the 5' RACE reads via MiXCR and lists one record per CDR3 protein. The data show fewer than 50,000 distinct CDR3 sequences, with roughly 20% seen just once and about 4.5% held by the top ten. Sequenced sample: Tregs sorted from a lymph node. Receptors originate from a female donor with breast cancer.

This clonotype was recorded a few times. The gene calls are TRBV27 and TRBJ2-7; D ambiguous. Germline V gene data show CDR1 as MNHEY and CDR2 as SMNVEV (reference sequence). The CDR3 is 11 amino acids. V lost 5 bases, J lost 5 bases, and 7 bases lay in between. In DNA form, the CDR3 reads TGTGCCAGCAGTAATTTCCACGAGCAGTACTTC. It encodes CASSNFHEQYF.

As concerns this clonotype: One end of the junction fails to match germline, which may point to a read error. The rearrangement joins TRBV5-1 to TRBJ2-5; D assignment may be TRBD1 or TRBD2 (5 bases each). The CDR3 length is 14 residues. Germline loops: CDR1 SGHRS, CDR2 YFSETQ. In nucleotides, the CDR3 is TGCACCAGCTATCCCGGGACCACCCAAGAGACCCAGTACTTC. This gives the protein CTSYPGTTQETQYF.

The V call is TRBV29-1, the J call TRBJ1-3, with 8 positions matching TRBD1. Per the germline V gene, CDR1 is SQVTM and CDR2 is ANQGSEA. The CDR3 contains 12 residues. The ends lost 7 bases at V and 4 bases at J; junction bases unmatched: 3. The CDR3 spells CSGRTGGNTIYF. The CDR3, as DNA: TGCAGCGGCCGGACAGGGGGAAACACCATATATTTT.

CDR3 nucleotide sequence: TGCGCCAGCAGTGACCCCCCTTGGAATGAGCAGTTCTTC. Translating gives CASSDPPWNEQFF. V gene TRBV10-1 combines with J gene TRBJ2-1; D remains unclear. The V and J ends lost 3 bases and 7 bases respectively, with 10 bases between them. Germline V lookup: CDR1 WNHNN, CDR2 SYGVQD (reference sequence). The CDR3 is made up of 13 amino acids.

This clonotype was seen once. At one of its ends the junction is not consistent with the germline gene, which may arise from a read error. The chain is built from TRBV20-1 and TRBJ1-4, with D possibly matching TRBD1 (6 bases). The CDR3 spans 14 residues. Germline V CDR1 and CDR2: DFQATT, SNEGSKA (reference sequence). CDR3 DNA: TGCGGTGCTAGTCAACAGGGCGGAAGAGAAAAACTGTTTTTT. It specifies CGASQQGGREKLFF.

The chain joins TRBV6-6 to TRBJ1-1, with D perhaps TRBD1 (5 bases). Trimming removed 6 bases from V and 2 bases from J, with 16 bases in between. Germline values: CDR1 MNHNY, CDR2 SVGAGI (reference sequence). The CDR3 is 15 amino acids. This CDR3 is CASRGGTEKNTEAFF. DNA of the CDR3: TGTGCCAGCAGGGGGGGGACGGAAAAAAACACTGAAGCTTTCTTT.

This clonotype was detected many times. The J gene is TRBJ2-7, the V gene TRBV28; 9 positions agree with TRBD2. This CDR3 comprises 16 residues. CDR1 is MDHEN and CDR2 is SYDVKM in the germline V gene. The V gene end was trimmed by 3 bases and the J gene end by 6 bases; junction bases not matched to a gene: 12. The chain's CDR3 is CASSFRAGGPFGEQYF. For the CDR3, the DNA is TGTGCCAGCAGTTTTCGTGCGGGAGGGCCGTTCGGCGAGCAGTACTTC.

The V and J genes are TRBV27 and TRBJ1-2, with 9 nucleotides matching TRBD1. Per the germline V gene, CDR1 is MNHEY and CDR2 is SMNVEV (reference sequence). V was pared by 3 bases and J by 6 bases, with 2 bases of the junction left unmatched. The CDR3 is 13 amino acids. DNA for the CDR3: TGTGCCAGCAGTTTCACAGGGGGCGATGGCTACACCTTC. Protein product: CASSFTGGDGYTF.

This clonotype was counted at least ten times. The chain has TRBV7-9 and TRBJ2-5, with D unclear. The CDR3 sequence is 15 residues long. V was trimmed by 0 bases and J by 2 bases, leaving 10 bases between them. CDR1 is SEHNR, CDR2 FQNEAQ, per germline (reference sequence). The DNA of the CDR3 is TGTGCCAGCAGCTTAGCCCCCGGGCCTCAAGAGACCCAGTACTTC. Amino acid sequence: CASSLAPGPQETQYF.

With regard to this clonotype: A read error is likely, as this CDR3 ends without the conserved phenylalanine or tryptophan. The rearrangement joins TRBV6-1 to TRBJ2-1; D gene unclear. V was cut by 2 bases and J by 12 bases, with 20 bases left in between. CDR3 length: 15 residues. Per the germline V gene, CDR1 is MNHNS and CDR2 is SASEGT. CDR3 protein: CASSEFQVGSYWQFS. In nucleotides, the CDR3 is TGTGCCAGCAGTGAATTTCAGGTGGGCTCCTACTGGCAGTTCTCC.

The V call is TRBV9, the J call TRBJ1-2; D not certain. The CDR3 has 13 residues. In germline, CDR1 is SGDLS, CDR2 YYNGEE. V lost 5 bases and J lost 2, with 10 bases in between. DNA of the CDR3: TGTGCCAGCAGTAGGGCCGTAAACTATGGCTACACCTTC. Translating it yields CASSRAVNYGYTF. Full variable domain (remainder filled in from reference TRBV9 and TRBJ1-2): DSGVTQTPKHLITATGQRVTLRCSPRSGDLSVYWYQQSLDQGLQFLIQYYNGEERAKGNILERFSAQQFPDLHSELNLSSLELGDSALYFCASSRAVNYGYTFGSGTRLTVV.

The table lists this clonotype with a few counts. The chain carries TRBV20-1 and TRBJ2-5; D is perhaps TRBD2 (7 bases). The CDR3 totals 15 residues. Trimming left V 0 bases short and J 5 bases short, with 16 bases between. Germline CDR1 is DFQATT and CDR2 is SNEGSKA (reference sequence). The CDR3 protein is CSARDRRGGAETQYF. The CDR3 DNA reads TGCAGTGCTAGAGACCGAAGGGGGGGTGCGGAGACCCAGTACTTC.

This sequence joins TRBV6-5 and TRBJ1-2; tentatively, D is TRBD1 (5 bases). V lost 0 bases and J lost 6, with 8 bases in between. Germline V gene sequence: CDR1 MNHEY, CDR2 SVGAGI. The CDR3 length is 13 residues. DNA for the CDR3: TGTGCCAGCAGTTACTCTTCAGGGCATGGCTACACCTTC. This gives the protein CASSYSSGHGYTF.

The chain joins TRBV10-3 to TRBJ2-7, with 7 bases aligning to TRBD1. Trimming at V came to 3 bases and at J to 6 bases, leaving 11 bases not matched to a gene. Per the germline V gene, CDR1 is ENHRY and CDR2 is SYGVKD. The CDR3 runs 15 residues. This CDR3 is CAISDGTVGLGEQYF. In DNA, the CDR3 is TGTGCCATCAGTGATGGGACAGTTGGACTCGGCGAGCAGTACTTC.

The V gene is TRBV7-3, the J gene TRBJ2-3; a weak D match, TRBD2 (6 bases). CDR1 is SGHTA and CDR2 is FQGTGA in the germline V gene. This CDR3 contains 14 residues. Trimming stripped 5 bases from V and 11 bases from J, with 20 bases between. CDR3: CASSPGTRGYRQYF. In DNA, the CDR3 is TGTGCCAGCAGCCCCGGGACCCGGGGGTATAGGCAGTATTTT.

This clonotype was seen only a few times. The chain uses TRBV5-5 and TRBJ2-7; 8 nucleotides line up with TRBD1. Germline V gives CDR1 SGHKS, CDR2 YYEKEE (reference sequence). This CDR3 spans 14 amino acids. Losses at the gene ends were 5 bases for V and 2 bases for J; bases not matched to a gene: 6. The CDR3 region is CASSITGGTYEQYF. Written as DNA, the CDR3 is TGTGCCAGCAGTATTACAGGGGGAACCTACGAGCAGTACTTC.

This clonotype was seen only a few times. The rearrangement joins TRBV20-1 to TRBJ2-7; 7 bases align to TRBD1. Trimming at V came to 3 bases and at J to 7 bases, leaving 15 bases not matched to a gene. The germline CDR1 and CDR2 sequences are DFQATT and SNEGSKA (reference sequence). The CDR3 sequence is 15 residues long. The CDR3 DNA is TGCAGTGCTAGGCCGGGGATTGGGACAGTCTGGGAGCAGTACTTC. Translation: CSARPGIGTVWEQYF.

Notes on this clonotype: A much larger clone differs by one base, so this may be a read error. J is TRBJ2-1 and V is TRBV20-1; TRBD2 might be the D (7 bases). The CDR3 runs 22 residues. Trimming shortened V by 0 bases and J by 2 bases, and 32 bases separated the two germline ends. Looked up from germline, CDR1 is DFQATT and CDR2 is SNEGSKA (reference sequence). The CDR3 region has the DNA TGCAGTGCTAGAGATCTCTGGTTGGGGGCAGGGTTACTCGCGGGGGCCTACAATGAGCAGTTCTTC. Translation: CSARDLWLGAGLLAGAYNEQFF.

This clonotype was picked up a small number of times. The V and J genes are TRBV7-9 and TRBJ1-1; 7 bases map to TRBD1. From germline, CDR1 is SEHNR and CDR2 FQNEAQ (reference sequence). The CDR3 runs 15 residues. V gave up 1 base and J gave up 5 bases; unmatched junction bases: 7. CDR3 region: CASSLVGRGFTEAFF. DNA of the CDR3: TGTGCCAGCAGCTTAGTCGGCAGGGGGTTTACTGAAGCTTTCTTT.

The chain carries TRBV7-2 and TRBJ1-1; 7 bases line up with TRBD1. The CDR3 is made up of 13 amino acids. J gave up 7 bases and V 5 bases, and 7 bases lay outside the gene matches. Germline lookup yields CDR1 SGHTA and CDR2 FQGNSA. The CDR3 DNA sequence: TGTGCCAGCAGCAGGCGCAGGGACAGTGAAGCTTTCTTT. This sequence encodes CASSRRRDSEAFF.

V and J are TRBV5-1 and TRBJ2-7; D is uncertain. The ends were cut back, 0 bases at V and 5 bases at J, with 6 bases in the middle. Germline V gene lookup returns CDR1 SGHRS and CDR2 YFSETQ. The CDR3 runs to 12 residues. In DNA, the CDR3 is TGCGCCAGCAGCTTGGGGGAAAACGAGCAGTACTTC. As protein: CASSLGENEQYF.

In its sample, this clonotype was seen many times. The chain employs TRBV20-1 and TRBJ2-3; 7 nucleotides align to TRBD2. CDR1 is DFQATT, CDR2 SNEGSKA, per germline (reference sequence). V lost 5 bases and J lost 3; bases outside the gene matches: 8. This CDR3 region has 14 residues. DNA of the CDR3: TGCAGTGCTCCGACTAGCACTTGGACAGATACGCAGTATTTT. It yields the protein CSAPTSTWTDTQYF.

A word on this clonotype: This may stem from a read error, because a much larger clone lies one nucleotide away. The rearrangement uses TRBV3-1 and TRBJ1-2, with D hard to call. Trimming took 4 bases from V and 4 from J, leaving 13 bases between them. Germline assignment: CDR1 LGHDT and CDR2 YNNKEL (reference sequence). The CDR3 length is 14 residues. CDR3 residues: CASSPKSGPYGYTF. The CDR3 DNA is TGTGCCAGCAGCCCCAAGAGCGGACCCTATGGCTACACCTTC.

Details on this clonotype: A read error is possible here, since a much larger clone lies one base away. V usage is TRBV20-1 and J usage is TRBJ1-1; D might be TRBD1 (5 bases). Trimming removed 5 bases from V and 3 bases from J, with 16 bases in between. Germline-derived CDR1 and CDR2 are DFQATT and SNEGSKA (reference sequence). The CDR3 runs 14 residues. Written as DNA, the CDR3 is TGCAGTGCTGGGGCCTTCCGGGGGTACACTGAAGCTTTCTTT. It translates to CSAGAFRGYTEAFF.

With respect to this clonotype: One end of the junction is discordant with germline, which a read error may explain. This chain connects TRBV3-1 to TRBJ1-2; D is uncertain. Germline V lookup: CDR1 LGHDT, CDR2 YNNKEL (reference sequence). The length of the CDR3 is 12 residues. CDR3 in amino acids: CAGSYGTDGYTF. The CDR3 nucleotides read TGTGCCGGCAGCTATGGAACTGATGGCTACACCTTC. Together with reference TRBV3-1 and TRBJ1-2, the CDR3 gives the full variable domain: DTAVSQTPKYLVTQMGNDKSIKCEQNLGHDTMYWYKQDSKKFLKIMFSYNNKELIINETVPNRFSPKSPDKAHLNLHINSLELGDSAVYFCAGSYGTDGYTFGSGTRLTVV.

This chain links TRBV3-1 with TRBJ2-7, with D possibly being TRBD1 (5 bases). Trimming took 1 base from V and 0 from J, leaving 7 bases between them. This CDR3 comprises 14 residues. Looked up from germline, CDR1 is LGHDT and CDR2 is YNNKEL (reference sequence). The CDR3 nucleotides are TGTGCCAGCAGCCAAGCCAGGGTCTCCTACGAGCAGTACTTC. Encoded protein: CASSQARVSYEQYF.

This clonotype was observed many times. V is TRBV25-1 and J is TRBJ2-1; D gene uncertain. V was clipped by 6 bases and J by 0 bases, with 21 bases between them. This CDR3 is built from 18 residues. The germline gives CDR1 MGHDK, CDR2 SYGVNS. DNA for the CDR3: TGTGCCAGCAGCGCTCCCTCCCGCGCGGAGAGCTCCTACAATGAGCAGTTCTTC. Protein product: CASSAPSRAESSYNEQFF.

Many counts were recorded for this clonotype. The chain carries TRBV21-1 and TRBJ2-1. TRBV21-1 is given as a pseudogene. The CDR3 is 12 amino acids. The CDR3 is CASYLVYNEQFF. In DNA form, the CDR3 reads TGTGCCAGCTATCTTGTATACAATGAGCAGTTCTTC.

This clonotype was seen at least ten times. This chain joins TRBV9 and TRBJ1-4; no clear D. V was pared by 3 bases and J by 8 bases, with 17 bases between. The germline CDR1 and CDR2 sequences are SGDLS and YYNGEE. The CDR3 length is 15 residues. The CDR3 protein is CASSDGMTHSEKLFF. In nucleotides, the CDR3 is TGTGCCAGCAGCGACGGCATGACACATTCAGAAAAACTGTTTTTT.

This clonotype was recorded a few times. The chain couples TRBV9 to TRBJ2-5; D may match TRBD1 or TRBD2 (5 bases each). Trimming left V 5 bases short and J 4 bases short, with 15 bases between. CDR3 length: 14 residues. The V gene's germline CDR1 is SGDLS and CDR2 YYNGEE. CDR3 region: CASRGTGPTETQYF. Written as DNA, the CDR3 is TGTGCCAGCAGAGGAACGGGACCTACAGAGACCCAGTACTTC.

This clonotype was picked up a small number of times. The junction differs from germline at one of its ends, possibly a read error. The chain links TRBV6-5 to TRBJ1-2; D not resolved. The CDR3 has 15 amino acids. The germline V gene has CDR1 MNHEY and CDR2 SVGAGI. CDR3 amino acids: CASSYSKAFNHGYTF. The CDR3 DNA reads as TGTGCCAGCAGTTACTCGAAGGCCTTTAACCATGGCTACACCTTC.